The 12 T cell receptor beta chains listed next were all sequenced from one sample in a study of neurological immune-mediated disorders. TCRdb processed the 5' RACE reads anew with MiXCR; each CDR3 protein has one entry. The sample has more than 30,000 distinct CDR3 sequences; 7% to 8.5% are singletons. The sequencing sample was made of CD4+ T cells from blood. Source of these receptors: a man in his fifties or sixties in good health.

This clonotype was counted ten times or more. The J gene is TRBJ2-3, the V gene TRBV6-8; 9 positions match TRBD2. This CDR3 comprises 15 residues. Germline values: CDR1 MNHGY, CDR2 SAAAGT. Trimming cost V 4 bases and J 6 bases; bases outside gene matches: 8. The CDR3 spells CASSSGLASTDTQYF. Here the CDR3 DNA reads TGTGCCAGCAGTTCGGGACTAGCAAGTACTGATACGCAGTATTTT.

V is TRBV5-1 and J is TRBJ2-7, with a possible D match to TRBD1 (5 bases). V lost 4 bases and J lost 3, with 14 bases in between. CDR1 and CDR2 from the germline V gene are SGHRS and YFSETQ. The CDR3 runs 14 residues. The CDR3 spells CASSPRGQVYEQYF. DNA for the CDR3: TGCGCCAGCAGCCCACGAGGACAAGTCTACGAGCAGTACTTC.

This clonotype showed up many times. J is TRBJ2-1 and V is TRBV20-1; 10 nucleotides agree with TRBD2. This CDR3 spans 17 amino acids. J lost 7 bases, V lost 5 bases, and 17 bases had no gene match. Germline V gives CDR1 DFQATT, CDR2 SNEGSKA (reference sequence). The CDR3 coding sequence is TGCAGTGCTTATCCCCCCCGCGGGACTAGCGTAGGGAATGAGCAGTTCTTC. As protein: CSAYPPRGTSVGNEQFF.

This clonotype was found many times. The chain couples TRBV20-1 to TRBJ2-7, with D possibly matching TRBD1 (5 bases). V was clipped by 0 bases and J by 3 bases, with 15 bases between them. The CDR3 contains 15 residues. Germline V gene lookup returns CDR1 DFQATT and CDR2 SNEGSKA (reference sequence). The CDR3 DNA reads as TGCAGTGCTAGAGATGCCTCGACAGTACTCTACGAGCAGTACTTC. It yields the protein CSARDASTVLYEQYF.

This clonotype was seen at least ten times. The chain carries TRBV4-3 and TRBJ2-1, with 13 positions matching TRBD2. Unmatched junction bases numbered 11, after V lost 0 bases and J lost 3 bases. The CDR3 contains 20 residues. Germline V gene data show CDR1 as LGHNA and CDR2 as YSLEER. The CDR3 DNA reads as TGCGCCAGCAGCCAAGATTTGTGGACTAGCGGGAGTTTCTACTACAATGAGCAGTTCTTC. Its translation is CASSQDLWTSGSFYYNEQFF.

This rearrangement joins TRBV5-1 to TRBJ2-2, with D perhaps matching TRBD2 (6 bases). This CDR3 is built from 15 residues. Per germline, CDR1 SGHRS and CDR2 YFSETQ. V gave up 0 bases and J gave up 7 bases, with 13 bases separating them. The CDR3 protein is CASSLAGGLDGELFF. CDR3 DNA: TGCGCCAGCAGCTTGGCCGGGGGACTGGACGGGGAGCTGTTTTTT.

This clonotype was observed at least ten times. The chain carries TRBV20-1 and TRBJ2-7, with D possibly TRBD2 on 6 matching bases. The germline gives CDR1 DFQATT, CDR2 SNEGSKA (reference sequence). Between the trimmed V and J ends, which lost 2 bases and 4 bases, there was a span of 9 bases. The CDR3 spans 12 residues. The CDR3 loop reads CSARKREYEQYF. CDR3 bases: TGCAGTGCTAGAAAACGGGAGTACGAGCAGTACTTC.

The sample holds many counts of this clonotype. The chain employs TRBV11-1 and TRBJ2-5; 10 bases agree with TRBD1. CDR3 length: 14 residues. Germline V CDR1 and CDR2: SGHAT, FQDESV (reference sequence). V lost 4 bases, J lost 4 bases, and 3 bases stayed unmatched. The DNA for the CDR3 is TGTGCCAGCAGCTCAGACAGGGGGCTAGAGACCCAGTACTTC. It yields the protein CASSSDRGLETQYF.

This clonotype came up many times. The chain couples TRBV28 to TRBJ2-5; 10 bases are shared with TRBD1. V lost 6 bases and J lost 6; bases outside the gene matches: 10. The CDR3 has 15 amino acids. Per germline, CDR1 MDHEN and CDR2 SYDVKM. The CDR3 coding sequence is TGTGCCAGCAGCCGGTTGACAGGGGGCGTTCAGACCCAGTACTTC. Translation: CASSRLTGGVQTQYF.

This clonotype was counted many times. V usage is TRBV7-2 and J usage is TRBJ2-1, with D perhaps TRBD1 (7 bases). V gave up 0 bases and J gave up 4 bases, with 10 bases separating them. The CDR3 has 15 amino acids. Germline loops: CDR1 SGHTA, CDR2 FQGNSA. As DNA, the CDR3 is TGTGCCAGCAGCTTAGCCGCAGGGGGGTACAATGAGCAGTTCTTC. Protein product: CASSLAAGGYNEQFF.

This clonotype showed up many times. V is TRBV5-1 and J is TRBJ2-2; 7 nucleotides match TRBD1. The CDR3 sequence is 15 residues long. CDR1 and CDR2 from the germline V gene are SGHRS and YFSETQ. V trimming: 4 bases; J trimming: 0 bases; junction bases outside the gene matches: 3. The DNA for the CDR3 is TGCGCCAGCAGCCAGGGGGTTCCGAACACCGGGGAGCTGTTTTTT. Encoded protein: CASSQGVPNTGELFF.

This clonotype has ten or more counts. The CDR3 loop is CASSDRVAYEQYF. The CDR3 nucleotides are TGTGCCAGCAGTGACAGGGTTGCCTACGAGCAGTACTTC. This chain uses TRBV6-5 with TRBJ2-7; 7 bases are a match to TRBD1. The CDR3 covers 13 residues. With 5 bases clipped from V and 2 bases from J, the junction kept 3 bases outside the gene matches. CDR1 is MNHEY, CDR2 SVGAGI, per germline.